This record concerns one TCR beta chain sequence. Its target is unknown. The data derive from a study of cytomegalovirus exposure and HLA in healthy donors. A multiplex PCR was run with 60 Vbeta primers and 13 Jbeta primers. Produced via immunoSEQ multiplex PCR; TCRdb's table is partial and in-frame only. This table holds some 130,000 clones, roughly three quarters found once. Per the germline V gene, CDR1 is SGHTA and CDR2 is FQGNSA. With V trimmed by 5 bases and J by 2 bases, 11 bases remained unmatched. The CDR3 has 18 amino acids. Study-level points and caveats: Being indistinguishable, some V segments were excluded, TRBV6-2 and TRBV6-3 among them. In a later analysis, the majority of CMV-associated beta chains seemingly showed HLA restriction. A list of approximately 150 TCR beta chains associated with cytomegalovirus was given. Analyzed later, association rates of TCRs varied across HLA loci, with DRB1 most and HLA-C fewest.

The sequenced sample was PBMCs. The V gene is TRBV7-2, the J gene TRBJ2-2, with 10 bases matching TRBD2. The receptor was derived from a middle-aged man in good health and CMV-seronegative. This CDR3 reads CASSPNIGLAANTGELFF. The CDR3 bases are TGTGCCAGCAGCCCGAATATCGGACTAGCGGCTAACACCGGGGAGCTGTTTTTT.